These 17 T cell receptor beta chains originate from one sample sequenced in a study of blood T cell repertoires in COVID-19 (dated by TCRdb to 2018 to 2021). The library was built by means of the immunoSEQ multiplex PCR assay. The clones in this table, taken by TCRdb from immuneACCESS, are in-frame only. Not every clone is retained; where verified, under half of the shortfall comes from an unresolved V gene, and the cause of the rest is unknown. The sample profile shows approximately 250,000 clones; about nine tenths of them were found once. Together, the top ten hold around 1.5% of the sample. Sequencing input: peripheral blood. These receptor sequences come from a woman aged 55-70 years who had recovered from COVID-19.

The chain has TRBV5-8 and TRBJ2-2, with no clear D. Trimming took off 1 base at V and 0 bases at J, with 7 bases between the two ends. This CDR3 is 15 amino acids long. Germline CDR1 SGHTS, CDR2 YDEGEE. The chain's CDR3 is CASSLLTTNTGELFF. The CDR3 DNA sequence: TGTGCCAGCAGCTTGCTGACAACGAACACCGGGGAGCTGTTTTTT.

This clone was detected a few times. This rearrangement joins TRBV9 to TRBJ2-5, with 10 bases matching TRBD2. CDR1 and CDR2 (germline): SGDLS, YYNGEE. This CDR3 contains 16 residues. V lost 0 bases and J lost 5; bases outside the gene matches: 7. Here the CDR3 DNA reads TGTGCCAGCAGCGTAGCGGGACTAGCGAGGGCGGAGACCCAGTACTTC. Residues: CASSVAGLARAETQYF.

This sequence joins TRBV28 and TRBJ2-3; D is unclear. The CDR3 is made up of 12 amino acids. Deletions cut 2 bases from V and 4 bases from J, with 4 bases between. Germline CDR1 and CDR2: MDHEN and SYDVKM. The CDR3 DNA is TGTGCCAGCAGTTTAGTCGCAGATACGCAGTATTTT. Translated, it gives CASSLVADTQYF.

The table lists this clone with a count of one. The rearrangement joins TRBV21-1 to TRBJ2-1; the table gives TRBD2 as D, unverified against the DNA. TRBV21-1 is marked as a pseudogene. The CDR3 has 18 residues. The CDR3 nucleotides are TGTGCCAGCAGCAAGGAACTAGCGGGGGGCGCGGGACTCAATGAGCAGTTCTTC. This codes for CASSKELAGGAGLNEQFF.

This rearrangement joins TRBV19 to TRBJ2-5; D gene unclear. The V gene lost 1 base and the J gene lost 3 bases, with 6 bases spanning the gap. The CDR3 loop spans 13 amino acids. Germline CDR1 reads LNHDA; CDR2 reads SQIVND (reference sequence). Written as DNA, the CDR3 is TGTGCCAGTAGTATAGTGGCGGAAGAGACCCAGTACTTC. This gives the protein CASSIVAEETQYF.

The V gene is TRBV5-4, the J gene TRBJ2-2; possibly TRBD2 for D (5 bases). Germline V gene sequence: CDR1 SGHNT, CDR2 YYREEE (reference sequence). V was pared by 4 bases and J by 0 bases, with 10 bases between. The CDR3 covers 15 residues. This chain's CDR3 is CASSVGLSNTGELFF. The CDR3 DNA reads TGTGCCAGCAGCGTAGGACTCTCGAACACCGGGGAGCTGTTTTTT. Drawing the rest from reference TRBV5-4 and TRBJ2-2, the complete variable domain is ETGVTQSPTHLIKTRGQQVTLRCSSQSGHNTVSWYQQALGQGPQFIFQYYREEENGRGNFPPRFSGLQFPNYSSELNVNALELDDSALYLCASSVGLSNTGELFFGEGSRLTVL.

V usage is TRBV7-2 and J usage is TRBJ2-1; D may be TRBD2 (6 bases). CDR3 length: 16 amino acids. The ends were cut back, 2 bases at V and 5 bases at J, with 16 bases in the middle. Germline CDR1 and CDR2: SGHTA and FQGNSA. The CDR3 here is CASSLNGLARNNEQFF. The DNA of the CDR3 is TGTGCCAGCAGCTTAAACGGGCTAGCGAGGAACAATGAGCAGTTCTTC.

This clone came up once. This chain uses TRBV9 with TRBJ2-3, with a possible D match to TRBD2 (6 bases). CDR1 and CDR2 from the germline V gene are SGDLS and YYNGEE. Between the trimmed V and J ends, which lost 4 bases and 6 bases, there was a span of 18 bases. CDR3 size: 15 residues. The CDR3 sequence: CASSPPGTRVDTQYF. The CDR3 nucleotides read TGTGCCAGCAGCCCCCCCGGGACTCGGGTGGATACGCAGTATTTT.

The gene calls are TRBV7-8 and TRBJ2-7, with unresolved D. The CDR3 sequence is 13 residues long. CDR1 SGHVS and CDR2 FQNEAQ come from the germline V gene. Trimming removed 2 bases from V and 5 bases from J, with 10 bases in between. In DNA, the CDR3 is TGTGCCAGCAGCTTAAACTATAAGCACGAGCAGTACTTC. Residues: CASSLNYKHEQYF.

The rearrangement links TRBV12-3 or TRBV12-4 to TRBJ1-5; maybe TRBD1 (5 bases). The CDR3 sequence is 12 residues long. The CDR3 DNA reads TGTGCGCCGGGAGGGGAACCTCAGCCCCAGCATTTT. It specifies CAPGGEPQPQHF.

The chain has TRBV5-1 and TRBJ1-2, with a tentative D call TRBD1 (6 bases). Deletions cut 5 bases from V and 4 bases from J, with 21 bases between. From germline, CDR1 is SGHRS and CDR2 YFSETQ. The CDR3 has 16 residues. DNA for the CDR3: TGCGCCAGCAGTGGGGCGACAGGAGGATCTAGCTATGGCTACACCTTC. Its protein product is CASSGATGGSSYGYTF.

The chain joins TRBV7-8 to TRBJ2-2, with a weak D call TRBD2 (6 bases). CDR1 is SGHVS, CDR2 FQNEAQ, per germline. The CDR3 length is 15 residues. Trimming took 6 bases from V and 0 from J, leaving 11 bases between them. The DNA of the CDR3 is TGTGCCAGCAGGATTAGCGGAGCGAACACCGGGGAGCTGTTTTTT. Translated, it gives CASRISGANTGELFF.

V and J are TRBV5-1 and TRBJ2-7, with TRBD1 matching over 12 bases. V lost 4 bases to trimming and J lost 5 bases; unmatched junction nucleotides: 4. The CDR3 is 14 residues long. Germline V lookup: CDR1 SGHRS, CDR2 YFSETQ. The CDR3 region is CASSEGQGADEQYF. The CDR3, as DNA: TGCGCCAGCAGCGAGGGACAGGGGGCAGACGAGCAGTACTTC.

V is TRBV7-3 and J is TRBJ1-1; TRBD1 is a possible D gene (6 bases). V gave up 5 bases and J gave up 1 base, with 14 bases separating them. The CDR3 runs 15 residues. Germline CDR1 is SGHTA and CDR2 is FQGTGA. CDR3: CASSPGRGENTEAFF. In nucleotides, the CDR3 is TGTGCCAGCAGCCCCGGCAGGGGCGAGAACACTGAAGCTTTCTTT.

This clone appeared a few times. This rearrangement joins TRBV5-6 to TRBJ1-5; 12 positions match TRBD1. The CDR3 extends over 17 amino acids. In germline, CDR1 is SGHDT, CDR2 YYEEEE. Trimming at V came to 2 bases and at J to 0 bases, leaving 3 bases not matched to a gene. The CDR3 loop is CASSFGTGGFSNQPQHF. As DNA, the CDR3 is TGTGCCAGCAGCTTTGGGACAGGGGGCTTTAGCAATCAGCCCCAGCATTTT.

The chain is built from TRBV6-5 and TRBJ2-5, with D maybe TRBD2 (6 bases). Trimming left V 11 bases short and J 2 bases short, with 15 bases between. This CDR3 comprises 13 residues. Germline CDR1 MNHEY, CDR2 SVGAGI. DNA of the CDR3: TGTGCCTCCACAACCGCGGGACAAGAGACCCAGTACTTC. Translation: CASTTAGQETQYF.

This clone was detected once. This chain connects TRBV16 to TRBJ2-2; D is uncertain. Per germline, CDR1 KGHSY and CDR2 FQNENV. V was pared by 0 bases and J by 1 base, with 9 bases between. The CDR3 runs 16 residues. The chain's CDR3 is CASSQSPPGNTGELFF. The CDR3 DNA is TGTGCCAGCAGCCAATCACCGCCGGGGAACACCGGGGAGCTGTTTTTT. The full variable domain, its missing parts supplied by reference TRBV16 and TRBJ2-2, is GEEVAQTPKHLVRGEGQKAKLYCAPIKGHSYVFWYQQVLKNEFKFLISFQNENVFDETGMPKERFSAKCLPNSPCSLEIQATKLEDSAVYFCASSQSPPGNTGELFFGEGSRLTVL.